The source of this T cell receptor beta chain is a study of blood T cell repertoires in COVID-19. The V and J ends lost 3 bases and 0 bases respectively, with 4 bases between them. The CDR3 runs to 13 residues. Germline V gene sequence: CDR1 LNHDA, CDR2 SQIVND (reference sequence). Original methodology: Counts of nucleated cells, estimated from reference gene primer amplification, were obtained. Produced via immunoSEQ multiplex PCR; TCRdb's table is partial and in-frame only. The DNA gave D and trimming, while V, J and clone size come from that table. Among under 250,000 clones listed, less than 85% were seen once.

The receptor was isolated from a woman of 80 years or more with acute or convalescent COVID-19. Sequences were obtained from peripheral blood. The chain has TRBV19 and TRBJ2-3; D is ambiguous. CDR3 sequence: CASSMASTDTQYF. The CDR3 coding sequence is TGTGCCAGTAGTATGGCTAGCACAGATACGCAGTATTTT.